Below are 26 T cell receptor beta chains sequenced from a single sample in a study of a mutant IDH1 vaccine in newly diagnosed glioma. TCRdb keeps only in-frame clones here, not all; method: immunoSEQ multiplex PCR. The repertoire holds over 95,000 clones, with about nine tenths as singletons. Time point specified: week 11, during vaccination. Vaccination used 300 ug of mutant IDH1 20-mer peptide per dose, with topical imiquimod. Their recognized antigens are unknown. The sequenced sample was PBMCs, obtained from a glioma patient whose treatment included an IDH1 peptide vaccine. Receptors were obtained from a woman between 45 and 60 years old with glioma.

The chain recombines TRBV15 with TRBJ2-7; the D gene is possibly TRBD1 (7 bases). Trimming took off 2 bases at V and 3 bases at J, with 20 bases between the two ends. Germline V gives CDR1 LNHNV, CDR2 YYDKDF (reference sequence). The CDR3 length is 17 residues. This CDR3 is CATSRMTGTGYIYEQYF. Written as DNA, the CDR3 is TGTGCCACCAGCAGAATGACAGGGACTGGATACATCTACGAGCAGTACTTC.

The V call is TRBV29-1, the J call TRBJ1-5; 7 positions agree with TRBD1. With 7 bases clipped from V and 3 bases from J, the junction kept 3 bases outside the gene matches. The CDR3 consists of 12 residues. CDR1 and CDR2 (germline): SQVTM, ANQGSEA. The CDR3 loop reads CSAGGANQPQHF. The DNA of the CDR3 is TGCAGCGCAGGGGGGGCCAATCAGCCCCAGCATTTT.

This chain uses TRBV5-1 with TRBJ2-5, with 8 positions matching TRBD1. This CDR3 is built from 14 residues. With 4 bases clipped from V and 5 bases from J, the junction kept 7 bases outside the gene matches. Germline assignment: CDR1 SGHRS and CDR2 YFSETQ. Here the CDR3 reads CASSLTGVGETQYF. DNA for the CDR3: TGCGCCAGCAGCCTGACAGGGGTAGGGGAGACCCAGTACTTC.

The CDR3 DNA follows: TGTGCCAGCAGCGGGAACGCGGCCCGGGGGGCCAACGTCCTGACTTTC. It codes for CASSGNAARGANVLTF. The chain couples TRBV9 to TRBJ2-6; D is ambiguous. CDR1 and CDR2 (germline): SGDLS, YYNGEE. Trimming took off 3 bases at V and 4 bases at J, with 14 bases between the two ends. The CDR3 loop spans 16 amino acids. Variable domain in full (rest from reference TRBV9 and TRBJ2-6): DSGVTQTPKHLITATGQRVTLRCSPRSGDLSVYWYQQSLDQGLQFLIQYYNGEERAKGNILERFSAQQFPDLHSELNLSSLELGDSALYFCASSGNAARGANVLTFGAGSRLTVL.

The chain employs TRBV28 and TRBJ2-5, with 7 bases fitting TRBD1. Trimming took 4 bases from V and 5 from J; bases not matched to a gene: 7. The V gene's germline CDR1 is MDHEN and CDR2 SYDVKM. The CDR3 loop spans 14 amino acids. The CDR3 loop is CASSSRQGGETQYF. Written as DNA, the CDR3 is TGTGCCAGCAGTTCCCGACAGGGCGGGGAGACCCAGTACTTC.

The chain couples TRBV5-1 to TRBJ1-4; D ambiguous. Per the germline V gene, CDR1 is SGHRS and CDR2 is YFSETQ. V gave up 0 bases and J gave up 4 bases, with 4 bases separating them. The CDR3 runs 13 residues. CDR3: CASSLGSNEKLFF. DNA of the CDR3: TGCGCCAGCAGCTTGGGCAGTAATGAAAAACTGTTTTTT.

The chain employs TRBV25-1 and TRBJ2-7, with D unresolved. V lost 3 bases, J lost 2 bases, and 8 bases lay in between. Germline CDR1 reads MGHDK; CDR2 reads SYGVNS. This CDR3 comprises 13 residues. DNA of the CDR3: TGTGCCAGCAGTGATTCAGATCCCTACGAGCAGTACTTC. This gives the protein CASSDSDPYEQYF.

The V call is TRBV7-3, the J call TRBJ2-1; D gene uncertain. CDR3 size: 18 residues. The germline CDR1 and CDR2 sequences are SGHTA and FQGTGA. Trimming shortened V by 5 bases and J by 3 bases, and 23 bases separated the two germline ends. Here the CDR3 DNA reads TGTGCCAGCAGCCCCAATGCCAGGACCGCCCAGATCTACAATGAGCAGTTCTTC. Its translation is CASSPNARTAQIYNEQFF. The whole variable domain, remainder taken from reference TRBV7-3 and TRBJ2-1, is GAGVSQTPSNKVTEKGKYVELRCDPISGHTALYWYRQSLGQGPEFLIYFQGTGAADDSGLPNDRFFAVRPEGSVSTLKIQRTERGDSAVYLCASSPNARTAQIYNEQFFGPGTRLTVL.

The V call is TRBV5-1, the J call TRBJ2-5; 11 bases are shared with TRBD2. The closer fit of TRBJ2-7 to the DNA end suggests the J call may be wrong. CDR3 length: 18 residues. From germline, CDR1 is SGHRS and CDR2 YFSETQ. This CDR3 reads CASSLAVIAGGRSYEQYF. The CDR3 DNA follows: TGCGCCAGCAGCTTGGCCGTAATAGCGGGAGGGCGGTCCTACGAGCAGTACTTC.

The chain recombines TRBV11-2 with TRBJ2-7; D is perhaps TRBD1 (6 bases). The CDR3 is made up of 16 amino acids. Germline V gives CDR1 SGHAT, CDR2 FQNNGV. Between the trimmed V and J ends, which lost 2 bases and 3 bases, there was a span of 17 bases. DNA of the CDR3: TGTGCCAGCAGCTTAACGGTAGGGGGTGGGGACTACGAGCAGTACTTC. Translated: CASSLTVGGGDYEQYF.

This chain joins TRBV18 and TRBJ1-2; D remains unclear. Trimming took off 6 bases at V and 4 bases at J, with 12 bases between the two ends. The CDR3 is 13 residues long. Germline V gene lookup returns CDR1 KGHSH and CDR2 LQKENI. CDR3 amino acids: CASSPAGSYGYTF. DNA for the CDR3: TGTGCCAGCTCTCCAGCAGGTTCCTATGGCTACACCTTC.

The V call is TRBV28, the J call TRBJ2-7, with 8 bases fitting TRBD1. Germline CDR1 is MDHEN and CDR2 is SYDVKM. There are 13 residues in the CDR3. J lost 3 bases, V lost 11 bases, and 9 bases had no gene match. In nucleotides, the CDR3 is TGTGCCGTCGGAGAAACAGGGGGCTACGAGCAGTACTTC. It is translated as CAVGETGGYEQYF.

This chain joins TRBV27 and TRBJ1-3, with D perhaps matching TRBD1 (6 bases). CDR1 and CDR2 (germline): MNHEY, SMNVEV (reference sequence). Trimming took off 5 bases at V and 0 bases at J, with 11 bases between the two ends. This CDR3 is 15 amino acids long. The CDR3 sequence: CASSPDRTSGNTIYF. The CDR3 coding sequence is TGTGCCAGCAGTCCAGACAGGACCTCTGGAAACACCATATATTTT.

V and J are TRBV7-9 and TRBJ2-7, with D perhaps TRBD1 (5 bases). Trimming removed 2 bases at V and 7 bases at J, with 12 bases between. CDR1 SEHNR and CDR2 FQNEAQ come from the germline V gene (reference sequence). This CDR3 comprises 13 residues. The CDR3 here is CASSLQGLGEQYF. For the CDR3, the DNA is TGTGCCAGCAGCTTACAGGGCCTAGGGGAGCAGTACTTC.

This clone was observed a single time. The V call is TRBV27, the J call TRBJ2-6; tentatively, D is TRBD2 (5 bases). Trimming left V 2 bases short and J 1 base short, with 9 bases between. Germline values: CDR1 MNHEY, CDR2 SMNVEV (reference sequence). There are 16 residues in the CDR3. CDR3 DNA sequence: TGTGCCAGCAGTTTAGCTCCGGGGTCTGGGGCCAACGTCCTGACTTTC. This gives the protein CASSLAPGSGANVLTF.

The chain has TRBV29-1 and TRBJ2-7; tentative D call: TRBD1 (6 bases). The CDR3 consists of 15 residues. The ends were cut back, 2 bases at V and 5 bases at J, with 19 bases in the middle. Germline lookup yields CDR1 SQVTM and CDR2 ANQGSEA. Here the CDR3 DNA reads TGCAGCGTTGAAATCCGTAACAGGGCTCAGGACGAGCAGTACTTC. It specifies CSVEIRNRAQDEQYF.

The chain is built from TRBV5-6 and TRBJ1-1; a weak D match, TRBD1 (5 bases). Germline V gene lookup returns CDR1 SGHDT and CDR2 YYEEEE. The CDR3 has 15 residues. Trimming removed 1 base from V and 1 base from J, with 11 bases in between. This CDR3 is CASSLRGIGNTEAFF. Written as DNA, the CDR3 is TGTGCCAGCAGCTTGCGGGGGATAGGGAACACTGAAGCTTTCTTT.

The CDR3 protein is CAWSVMYSSYEQYF. In DNA form, the CDR3 reads TGTGCCTGGAGTGTTATGTACAGTTCCTACGAGCAGTACTTC. The chain employs TRBV30 and TRBJ2-7; D gene uncertain. Trimming shortened V by 0 bases and J by 1 base, and 10 bases separated the two germline ends. CDR3 length: 14 amino acids. Germline V CDR1 and CDR2: GTSNPN, SVGIG (reference sequence).

The CDR3, as DNA: TGTGCCAGCAGCTTGGTACCTACGGGACAGCTTTACGAGCAGTACTTC. It is translated as CASSLVPTGQLYEQYF. V is TRBV5-5 and J is TRBJ2-7, with 7 bases fitting TRBD1. J gave up 4 bases and V 0 bases, and 10 bases lay outside the gene matches. There are 16 residues in the CDR3. Looked up from germline, CDR1 is SGHKS and CDR2 is YYEKEE (reference sequence).

The J gene is TRBJ2-4, the V gene TRBV2; 10 nucleotides align to TRBD1. The germline V gene encodes CDR1 SNHLY and CDR2 FYNNEI. This CDR3 has 14 amino acids. V gave up 4 bases and J gave up 3 bases; unmatched junction bases: 0. The CDR3 loop reads CASSGTGGKNIQYF. The CDR3 DNA reads TGTGCCAGCAGTGGGACAGGGGGCAAAAACATTCAGTACTTC.

Points on this clone: Other DNA sequences of this sample code for an identical CDR3. V usage is TRBV5-6 and J usage is TRBJ2-5; D may be TRBD1 (5 bases). The ends were cut back, 0 bases at V and 2 bases at J, with 5 bases in the middle. The germline gives CDR1 SGHDT, CDR2 YYEEEE. The CDR3 runs to 13 residues. The CDR3 bases are TGTGCCAGCAGCTTGGGACAGCAAGAGACCCAGTACTTC. It translates to CASSLGQQETQYF.

The rearrangement links TRBV4-1 to TRBJ2-3, with a tentative D call TRBD2 (7 bases). The V and J ends lost 1 base and 5 bases respectively, with 13 bases between them. The CDR3 totals 15 residues. Germline assignment: CDR1 MGHRA and CDR2 YSYEKL. CDR3 coding DNA: TGCGCCAGCAGCCAAGTGGGGGGGGCTGGAGATACGCAGTATTTT. It encodes CASSQVGGAGDTQYF.

In its sample, this clone was seen a few times. The gene calls are TRBV28 and TRBJ1-4; 11 nucleotides align to TRBD1. This CDR3 has 16 residues. The V segment lost 7 bases and the J segment 7 bases; nucleotides outside the gene matches: 11. CDR1 and CDR2 (germline): MDHEN, SYDVKM. CDR3 loop: CASISGQGAQSEKLFF. The CDR3, as DNA: TGTGCCAGCATCTCCGGACAGGGGGCGCAGAGTGAAAAACTGTTTTTT.

The chain couples TRBV7-3 to TRBJ2-1, with 10 bases that match TRBD2. V shed 4 bases and J 3 bases; nucleotides not matched to a gene: 9. Germline values: CDR1 SGHTA, CDR2 FQGTGA. The CDR3 runs 17 residues. For the CDR3, the DNA is TGTGCCAGCAGCTCCGCCGCTGCTAGCGGGAGCTACAATGAGCAGTTCTTC. Its translation: CASSSAAASGSYNEQFF.

Comments on this clone: An end of the junction does not agree with germline; a read error may underlie this. The rearrangement uses TRBV7-8 and TRBJ1-6; D possibly corresponds to TRBD1 (5 bases). Germline lookup yields CDR1 SGHVS and CDR2 FQNEAQ. The CDR3 covers 18 residues. This CDR3 is CASSPLGGDTSYNSPFHF. CDR3 DNA sequence: TGTGCCAGCAGTCCTCTTGGGGGGGATACCTCCTATAATTCACCCTTCCACTTT.

The V call is TRBV14, the J call TRBJ1-1; 7 nucleotides align to TRBD1. The CDR3 consists of 14 residues. CDR1 SGHDN and CDR2 FVKESK come from the germline V gene. After removal of 3 bases from V and 5 bases from J, the junction contained 6 bases not matched to a gene. DNA of the CDR3: TGTGCCAGCAGCCACCTGGTACAGGGGACTGAAGCTTTCTTT. Encoded protein: CASSHLVQGTEAFF.